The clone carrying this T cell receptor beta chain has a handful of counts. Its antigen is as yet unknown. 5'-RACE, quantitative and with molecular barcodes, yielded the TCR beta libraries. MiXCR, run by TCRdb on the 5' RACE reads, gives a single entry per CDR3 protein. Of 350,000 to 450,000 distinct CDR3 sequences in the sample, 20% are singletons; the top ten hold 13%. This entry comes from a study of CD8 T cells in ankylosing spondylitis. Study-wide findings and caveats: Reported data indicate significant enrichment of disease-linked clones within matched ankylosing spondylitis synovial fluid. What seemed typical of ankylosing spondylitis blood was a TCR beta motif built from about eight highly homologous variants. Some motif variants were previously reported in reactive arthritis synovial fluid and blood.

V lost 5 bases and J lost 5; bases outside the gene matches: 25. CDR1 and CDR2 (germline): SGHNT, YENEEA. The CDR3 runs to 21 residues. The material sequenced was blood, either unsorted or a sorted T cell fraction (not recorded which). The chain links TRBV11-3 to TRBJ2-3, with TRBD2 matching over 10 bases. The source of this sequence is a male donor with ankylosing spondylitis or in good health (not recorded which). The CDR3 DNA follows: TGTGCCAGCAGCGAAGAGCCCACGTGGCTAGCGGGGGCCTTGGGGGGAGATACGCAGTATTTT. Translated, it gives CASSEEPTWLAGALGGDTQYF.